The T cell receptor (beta chain) under discussion was sequenced for a study of T-cell reconstitution after alpha-beta-depleted transplantation in children. Study-wide results and limits: By one year post-transplant, T-cell counts and diversity largely arose from T cells that were newly produced. Reportedly, only several hundred clones from non-depleted graft cells drove alpha-beta T-cell counts at about two months. High day-60 TCRbeta diversity in some patients came from surviving recipient T cells and thymic progenitors.

Unique molecular identifiers featured in how the TCRbeta library was prepared. TCRdb re-called the PCR reads through MiXCR, storing one row per CDR3 protein. Among approximately 500,000 distinct CDR3 sequences, 25% to 30% were seen once, and the ten largest hold about 35%. Of note for this clonotype: Its matching antigen is unknown.

The germline CDR1 and CDR2 sequences are GTSNPN and SVGIG (reference sequence). The CDR3 runs 12 residues. The germline V and J ends were trimmed by 3 bases and 1 base, with 3 bases remaining between them. This chain uses TRBV30 with TRBJ2-2; D uncertain. This clonotype originated in a boy under two years old with Wiskott-Aldrich syndrome, due to receive a stem cell transplant. The sample in question was PBMCs, obtained before TCRalphabeta/CD19-depleted stem cell transplant. CDR3 coding DNA: TGTGCCTGGAGCAAGAACACCGGGGAGCTGTTTTTT. It is translated as CAWSKNTGELFF.